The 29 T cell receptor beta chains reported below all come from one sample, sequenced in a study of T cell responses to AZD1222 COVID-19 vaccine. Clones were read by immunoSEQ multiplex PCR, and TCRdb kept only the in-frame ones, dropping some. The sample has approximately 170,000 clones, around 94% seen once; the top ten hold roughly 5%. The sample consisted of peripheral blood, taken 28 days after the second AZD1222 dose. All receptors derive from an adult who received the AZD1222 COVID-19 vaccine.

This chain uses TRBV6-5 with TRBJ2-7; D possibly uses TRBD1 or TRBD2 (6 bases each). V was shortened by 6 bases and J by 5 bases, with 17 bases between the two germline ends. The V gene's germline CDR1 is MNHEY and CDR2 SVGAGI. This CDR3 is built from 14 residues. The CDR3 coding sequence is TGTGCCAGCAGGTATCCGGGGGCGCTCGACGAGCAGTACTTC. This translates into CASRYPGALDEQYF.

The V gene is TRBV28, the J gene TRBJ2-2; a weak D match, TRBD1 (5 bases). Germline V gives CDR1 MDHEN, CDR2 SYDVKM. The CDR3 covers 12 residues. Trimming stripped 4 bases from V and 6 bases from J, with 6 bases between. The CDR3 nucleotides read TGTGCCAGCAGTTCGACAGCCGGGGAGCTGTTTTTT. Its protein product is CASSSTAGELFF.

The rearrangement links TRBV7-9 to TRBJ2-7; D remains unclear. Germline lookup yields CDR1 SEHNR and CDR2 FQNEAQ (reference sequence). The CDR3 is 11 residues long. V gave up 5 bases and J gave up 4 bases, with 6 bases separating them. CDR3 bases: TGTGCCAGCAGCCCCGGATACGAGCAGTACTTC. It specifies CASSPGYEQYF.

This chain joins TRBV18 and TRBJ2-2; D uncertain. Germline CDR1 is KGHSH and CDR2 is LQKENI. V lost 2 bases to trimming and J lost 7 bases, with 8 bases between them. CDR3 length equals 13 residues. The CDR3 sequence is CASSPDLFGELFF. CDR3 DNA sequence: TGTGCCAGCTCACCAGATCTATTCGGGGAGCTGTTTTTT.

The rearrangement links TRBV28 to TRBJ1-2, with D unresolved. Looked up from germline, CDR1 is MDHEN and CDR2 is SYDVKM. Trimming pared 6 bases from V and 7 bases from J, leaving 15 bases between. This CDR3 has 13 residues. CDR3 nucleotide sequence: TGTGCCAGCAGCGTCGTCGGGGTACGTGGCTACACCTTC. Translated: CASSVVGVRGYTF.

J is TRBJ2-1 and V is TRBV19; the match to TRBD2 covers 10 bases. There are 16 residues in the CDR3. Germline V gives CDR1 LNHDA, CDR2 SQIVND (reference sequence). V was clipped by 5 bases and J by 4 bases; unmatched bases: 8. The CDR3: CASSPWTSGFYNEQFF. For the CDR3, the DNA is TGTGCCAGTAGTCCTTGGACTAGCGGATTTTACAATGAGCAGTTCTTC.

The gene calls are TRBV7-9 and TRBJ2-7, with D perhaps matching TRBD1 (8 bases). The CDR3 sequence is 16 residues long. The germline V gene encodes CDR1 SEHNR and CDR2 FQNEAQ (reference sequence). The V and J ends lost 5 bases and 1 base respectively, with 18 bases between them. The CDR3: CASSGRTGTKSYEQYF. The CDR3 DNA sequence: TGTGCCAGCAGCGGACGGACAGGGACTAAATCCTACGAGCAGTACTTC.

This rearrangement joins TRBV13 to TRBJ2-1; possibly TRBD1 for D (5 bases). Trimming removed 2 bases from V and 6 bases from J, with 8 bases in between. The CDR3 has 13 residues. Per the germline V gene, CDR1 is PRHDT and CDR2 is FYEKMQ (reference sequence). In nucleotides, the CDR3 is TGTGCCAGCAGCTTATTTCAGGGCAATGAGCAGTTCTTC. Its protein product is CASSLFQGNEQFF.

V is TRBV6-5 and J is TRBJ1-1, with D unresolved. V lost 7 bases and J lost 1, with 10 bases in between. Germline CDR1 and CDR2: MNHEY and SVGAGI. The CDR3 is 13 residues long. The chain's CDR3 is CASISRANTEAFF. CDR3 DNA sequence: TGTGCCAGCATTTCCCGGGCGAACACTGAAGCTTTCTTT.

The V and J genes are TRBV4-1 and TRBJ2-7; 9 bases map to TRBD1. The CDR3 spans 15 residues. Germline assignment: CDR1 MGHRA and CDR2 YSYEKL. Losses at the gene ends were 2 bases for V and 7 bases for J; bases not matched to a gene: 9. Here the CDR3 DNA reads TGCGCCAGCAGCCAACCGGGACAGGGCCAGGGGGAGCAGTACTTC. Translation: CASSQPGQGQGEQYF.

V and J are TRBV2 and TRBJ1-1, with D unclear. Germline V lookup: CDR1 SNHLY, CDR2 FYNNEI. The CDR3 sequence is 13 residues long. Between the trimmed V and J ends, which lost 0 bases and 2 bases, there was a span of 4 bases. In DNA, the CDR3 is TGTGCCAGCAGTGAAGCGCACAACACTGAAGCTTTCTTT. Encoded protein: CASSEAHNTEAFF.

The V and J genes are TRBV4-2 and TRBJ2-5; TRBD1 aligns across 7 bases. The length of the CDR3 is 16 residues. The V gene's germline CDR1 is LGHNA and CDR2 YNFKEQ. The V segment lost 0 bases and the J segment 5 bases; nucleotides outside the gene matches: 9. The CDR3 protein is CASSQDNRGSSETQYF. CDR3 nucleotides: TGTGCCAGCAGCCAAGACAACAGGGGATCTAGTGAGACCCAGTACTTC.

The CDR3 is CASSLDFSSGHEQFF. CDR3 nucleotides: TGTGCCAGCAGCTTGGACTTTAGTTCGGGCCATGAGCAGTTCTTC. The genes are TRBV5-4 and TRBJ2-1; D is ambiguous. This CDR3 contains 15 residues. CDR1 is SGHNT and CDR2 is YYREEE in the germline V gene (reference sequence). Between the trimmed V and J ends, which lost 0 bases and 8 bases, there was a span of 15 bases.

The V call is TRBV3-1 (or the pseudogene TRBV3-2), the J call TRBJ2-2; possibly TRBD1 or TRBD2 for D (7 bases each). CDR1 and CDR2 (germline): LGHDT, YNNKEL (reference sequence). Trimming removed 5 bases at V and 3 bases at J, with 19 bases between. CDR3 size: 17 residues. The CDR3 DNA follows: TGTGCCAGCAGCGGACTACGACAGGGAGGGGACACCGGGGAGCTGTTTTTT. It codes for CASSGLRQGGDTGELFF.

The CDR3 DNA is TGTGCCAGCCACCCCCCTAACACTGAAGCTTTCTTT. It codes for CASHPPNTEAFF. V gene TRBV6-6 combines with J gene TRBJ1-1; D not resolved. CDR1 and CDR2 from the germline V gene are MNHNY and SVGAGI (reference sequence). The CDR3 consists of 12 residues. The V and J ends lost 8 bases and 2 bases respectively, with 9 bases between them.

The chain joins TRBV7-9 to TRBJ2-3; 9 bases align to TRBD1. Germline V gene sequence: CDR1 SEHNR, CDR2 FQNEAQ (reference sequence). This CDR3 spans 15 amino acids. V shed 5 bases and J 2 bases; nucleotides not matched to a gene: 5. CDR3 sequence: CASSPGQGPTDTQYF. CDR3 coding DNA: TGTGCCAGCAGCCCGGGACAGGGTCCCACAGATACGCAGTATTTT.

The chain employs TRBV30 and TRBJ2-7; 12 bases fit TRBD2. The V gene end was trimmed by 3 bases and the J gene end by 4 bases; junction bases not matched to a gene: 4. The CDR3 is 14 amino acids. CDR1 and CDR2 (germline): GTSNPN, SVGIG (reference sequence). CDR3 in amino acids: CAWSGLAGRYEQYF. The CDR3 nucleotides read TGTGCCTGGAGCGGACTAGCGGGAAGGTACGAGCAGTACTTC.

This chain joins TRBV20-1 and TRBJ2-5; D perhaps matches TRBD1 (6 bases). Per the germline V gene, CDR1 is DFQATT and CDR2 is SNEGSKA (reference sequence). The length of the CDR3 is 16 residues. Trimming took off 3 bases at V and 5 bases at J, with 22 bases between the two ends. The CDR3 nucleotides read TGCAGTGCTAGTCTGACAGGAGCCTTCGAGGGGGAGACCCAGTACTTC. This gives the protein CSASLTGAFEGETQYF.

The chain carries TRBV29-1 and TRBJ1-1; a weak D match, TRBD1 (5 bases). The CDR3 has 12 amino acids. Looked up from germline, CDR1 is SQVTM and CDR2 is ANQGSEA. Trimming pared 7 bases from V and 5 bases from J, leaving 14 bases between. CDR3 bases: TGCAGCGCACGCCGTGAGGGGACTGAAGCTTTCTTT. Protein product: CSARREGTEAFF.

The CDR3 coding sequence is TGTGCCAGCAGCGCGTCTAGCGGAGAGCAGTTCTTC. It codes for CASSASSGEQFF. The chain uses TRBV9 and TRBJ2-1; 7 nucleotides match TRBD2. This CDR3 spans 12 amino acids. The V gene's germline CDR1 is SGDLS and CDR2 YYNGEE. The V segment lost 3 bases and the J segment 10 bases; nucleotides outside the gene matches: 4.

CDR3 DNA sequence: TGTGCCAGCAGTTTGGTTCGGGGGGGTATCCGATCGGTGGCGGTCCCTGAAGCTTTCTTT. Its protein is CASSLVRGGIRSVAVPEAFF. V gene TRBV28 combines with J gene TRBJ1-1; TRBD1 is a possible D gene (5 bases). The CDR3 sequence is 20 residues long. The V end was cut by 3 bases, the J end by 6 bases, with 32 bases between. The V gene's germline CDR1 is MDHEN and CDR2 SYDVKM.

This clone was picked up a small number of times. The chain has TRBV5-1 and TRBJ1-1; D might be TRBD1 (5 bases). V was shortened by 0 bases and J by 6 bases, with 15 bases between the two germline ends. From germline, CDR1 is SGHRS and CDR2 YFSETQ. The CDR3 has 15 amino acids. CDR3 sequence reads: CASSLAGTRAPEAFF. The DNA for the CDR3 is TGCGCCAGCAGCTTGGCCGGGACGAGGGCGCCTGAAGCTTTCTTT.

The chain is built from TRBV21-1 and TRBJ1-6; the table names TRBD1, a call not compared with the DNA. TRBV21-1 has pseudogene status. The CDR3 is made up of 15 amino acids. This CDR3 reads CASSIRQILNSPLHF. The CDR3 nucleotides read TGTGCCAGCAGCATCCGACAGATCCTAAATTCACCCCTCCACTTT.

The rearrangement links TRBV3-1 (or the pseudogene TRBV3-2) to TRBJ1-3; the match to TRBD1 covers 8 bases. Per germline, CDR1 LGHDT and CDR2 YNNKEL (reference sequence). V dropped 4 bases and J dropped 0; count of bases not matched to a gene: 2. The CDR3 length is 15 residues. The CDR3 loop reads CASSPQGVSGNTIYF. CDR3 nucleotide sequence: TGTGCCAGCAGCCCACAGGGGGTCTCTGGAAACACCATATATTTT.

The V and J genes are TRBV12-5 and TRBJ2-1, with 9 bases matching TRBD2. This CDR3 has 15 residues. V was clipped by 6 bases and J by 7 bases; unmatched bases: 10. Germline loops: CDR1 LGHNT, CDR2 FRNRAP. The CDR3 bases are TGTGCTAGTGGGCCTCCGGGACTAGCATCGAATGAGCAGTTCTTC. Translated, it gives CASGPPGLASNEQFF.

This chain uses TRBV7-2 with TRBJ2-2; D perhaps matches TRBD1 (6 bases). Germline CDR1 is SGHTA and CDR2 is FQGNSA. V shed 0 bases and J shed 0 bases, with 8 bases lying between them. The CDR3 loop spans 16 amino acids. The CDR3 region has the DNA TGTGCCAGCAGCTTAGCGGGGGCAGCGAACACCGGGGAGCTGTTTTTT. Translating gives CASSLAGAANTGELFF. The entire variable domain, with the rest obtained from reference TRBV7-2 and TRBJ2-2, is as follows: GAGVSQSPSNKVTEKGKDVELRCDPISGHTALYWYRQSLGQGLEFLIYFQGNSAPDKSGLPSDRFSAERTGGSVSTLTIQRTQQEDSAVYLCASSLAGAANTGELFFGEGSRLTVL.

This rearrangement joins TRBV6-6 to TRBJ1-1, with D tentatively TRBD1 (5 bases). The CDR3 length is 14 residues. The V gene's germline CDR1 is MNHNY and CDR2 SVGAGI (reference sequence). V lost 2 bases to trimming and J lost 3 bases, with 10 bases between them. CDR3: CASSYGGRDTEAFF. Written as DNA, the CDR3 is TGTGCCAGCAGTTACGGGGGTCGGGACACTGAAGCTTTCTTT.

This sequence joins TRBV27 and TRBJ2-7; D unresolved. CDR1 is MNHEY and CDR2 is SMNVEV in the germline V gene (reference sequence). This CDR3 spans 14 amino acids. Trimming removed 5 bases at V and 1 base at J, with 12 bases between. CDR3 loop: CASSPSWWSYEQYF. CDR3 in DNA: TGTGCCAGCAGTCCCTCGTGGTGGTCCTACGAGCAGTACTTC.

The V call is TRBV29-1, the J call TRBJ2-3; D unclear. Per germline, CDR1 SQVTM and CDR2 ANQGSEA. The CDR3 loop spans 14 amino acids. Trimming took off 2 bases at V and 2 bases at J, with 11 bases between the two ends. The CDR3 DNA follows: TGCAGCGTTGAAATGCAACAAATCACAGATACGCAGTATTTT. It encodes CSVEMQQITDTQYF.